The 2 T cell receptor beta chains given below trace back to one sample, sequenced in a study of T cells in Graves' hyperthyroidism and ophthalmopathy. Amplified regions were TCR beta CDR3 sequences from RNA transcripts. The HTBI primer set was used in a first-round RT-PCR of the TCR CDR3. TCRdb passed the multiplex PCR reads through MiXCR, listing each CDR3 protein once. The table shows approximately 740,000 distinct CDR3 sequences, with about 15% occurring only once. The sequenced sample consisted of blood. All receptors derive from a woman between 18 and 29 years old with Graves' hyperthyroidism.

The sample holds a few counts of this clonotype. V gene TRBV28 combines with J gene TRBJ2-1; 7 bases are shared with TRBD2. The germline gives CDR1 MDHEN, CDR2 SYDVKM. The CDR3 totals 18 residues. Trimming at V came to 5 bases and at J to 4 bases, leaving 17 bases not matched to a gene. CDR3 in amino acids: CASSMRLQAGALYNEQFF. The CDR3 DNA follows: TGTGCCAGCAGTATGAGATTACAGGCGGGAGCTCTTTACAATGAGCAGTTCTTC.

This clonotype has just a few counts. The V and J genes are TRBV30 and TRBJ1-4; perhaps TRBD1 as D (6 bases). CDR3 length: 14 residues. Germline assignment: CDR1 GTSNPN and CDR2 SVGIG (reference sequence). The germline V and J ends were trimmed by 5 bases and 5 bases, with 15 bases remaining between them. The CDR3 spells CAWANGTPNEKLFF. The CDR3 DNA sequence: TGTGCCTGGGCAAACGGGACACCGAATGAAAAACTGTTTTTT.